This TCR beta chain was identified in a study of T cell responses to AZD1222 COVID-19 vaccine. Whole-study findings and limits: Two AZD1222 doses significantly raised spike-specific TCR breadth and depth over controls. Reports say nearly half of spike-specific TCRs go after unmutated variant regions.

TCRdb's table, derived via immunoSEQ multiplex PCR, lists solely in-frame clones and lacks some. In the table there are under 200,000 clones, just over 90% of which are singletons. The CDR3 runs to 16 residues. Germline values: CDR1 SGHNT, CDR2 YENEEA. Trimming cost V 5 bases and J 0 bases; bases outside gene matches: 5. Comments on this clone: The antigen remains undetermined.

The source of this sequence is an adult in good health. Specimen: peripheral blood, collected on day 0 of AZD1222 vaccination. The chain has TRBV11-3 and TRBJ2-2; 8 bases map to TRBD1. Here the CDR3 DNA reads TGTGCCAGCAGCCCAGGGGGCCTACCGAACACCGGGGAGCTGTTTTTT. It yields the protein CASSPGGLPNTGELFF.